This TCR beta chain was identified in a study of CD8+CD57+ T cells in acquired aplastic anemia. Notes on the study in general: Found in both controls and patients were approximately 29 CD8+ CDR3 sequences.

The V and J ends lost 3 bases and 1 base respectively, with 12 bases between them. CDR1 MGHDK and CDR2 SYGVNS come from the germline V gene. The CDR3 runs to 16 residues. Points on this clonotype: The antigen is not known.

The use of genomic DNA as template underpinned the TCR beta VDJ and CDR3 profiling. TCRdb fed the reads into MiXCR, producing one record per CDR3 protein. The table shows fewer than 200,000 distinct CDR3 sequences, with 60% to 80% occurring only once. The sequenced patients had an expansion of CD8+CD57+ cells seen by flow cytometry. Everyone among the patients had severe acquired aplastic anemia. This receptor was taken from a human donor with aplastic anemia. This chain connects TRBV25-1 to TRBJ2-2; D is possibly TRBD1 or TRBD2 (5 bases each). Specimen: sorted CD4+, CD8+, or CD8+CD57+ T cells (not recorded which) from PBMCs. CDR3 DNA: TGTGCCAGCAGTGAGTTGGGGACGGGGAACACCGGGGAGCTGTTTTTT. Translated: CASSELGTGNTGELFF. The complete variable domain, with remaining parts taken from reference TRBV25-1 and TRBJ2-2, reads EADIYQTPRYLVIGTGKKITLECSQTMGHDKMYWYQQDPGMELHLIHYSYGVNSTEKGDLSSESTVSRIRTEHFPLTLESARPSHTSQYLCASSELGTGNTGELFFGEGSRLTVL.